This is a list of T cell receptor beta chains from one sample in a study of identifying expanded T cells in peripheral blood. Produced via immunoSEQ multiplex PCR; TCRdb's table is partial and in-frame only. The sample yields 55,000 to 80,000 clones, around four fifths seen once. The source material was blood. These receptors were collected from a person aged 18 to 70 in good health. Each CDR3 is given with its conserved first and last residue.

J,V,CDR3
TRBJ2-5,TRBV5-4,CASSLVGTSGSKLGGETQYF
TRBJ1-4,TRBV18,CASSRGQHINEKLFF
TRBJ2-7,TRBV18,CASSSRTGLEQYF
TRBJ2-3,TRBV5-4,CASSSPLAGTSTDTQYF
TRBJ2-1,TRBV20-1,CSASEAEQFF
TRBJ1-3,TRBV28,CASRTGPSSGNTIYF
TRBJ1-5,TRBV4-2,CASSQDPAGTNQPQHF
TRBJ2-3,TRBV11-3,CASSLAGPTDTQYF
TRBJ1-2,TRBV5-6,CASSLRTGYLHGYTF
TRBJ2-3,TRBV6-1,CASSLIWRDTQYF
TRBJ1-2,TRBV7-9,CASSPGGDGGYTF
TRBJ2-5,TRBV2,CASNRGLAGAPGETQYF
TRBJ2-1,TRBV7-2,CASSPAGVTYNEQFF
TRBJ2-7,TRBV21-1,CASSHRSYEQYF
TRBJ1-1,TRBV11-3,CASSRGGSTEAFF
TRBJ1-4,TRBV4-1,CASSLRGEKLFF
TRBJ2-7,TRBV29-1,CSVRPGTGLEYEQYF
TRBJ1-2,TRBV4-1,CASSHPEGLTPLNYGYTF